This is a list of T cell receptor beta chains from one sample in a study of blood T cell repertoires in COVID-19. Sequenced by immunoSEQ multiplex PCR; TCRdb stores in-frame clones only, minus some. This table holds tens of thousands of clones, 85% to 90% found once. Sequenced material: peripheral blood. Source of these receptors: an elderly woman with active or convalescent COVID-19. Each CDR3 is given with its conserved first and last residue. D genes are given only for firm matches. Part of the rows lack a size; the others show once, few, many or a class for expanded clones.

J	size	length	D	V	CDR3	DNA
TRBJ2-7	once	14	TRBD2	TRBV5-4	CATQLAGRAYEQYF	TGTGCCACCCAACTAGCGGGCCGAGCCTACGAGCAGTACTTC
TRBJ1-2	NA	15	NA	TRBV6-5	CASSYSQGLGYGYTF	TGTGCCAGCAGTTACTCGCAGGGGTTGGGCTATGGCTACACCTTC
TRBJ2-1	NA	12	TRBD1	TRBV11-3	CASSRGGDEQFF	TGTGCCAGCAGCCGAGGGGGCGATGAGCAGTTCTTC
TRBJ2-3	NA	17	TRBD2	TRBV27	CASSSPLAGGRSDTQYF	TGTGCCAGCAGTTCGCCCCTGGCGGGAGGGAGATCAGATACGCAGTATTTT
TRBJ2-2	NA	15	NA	TRBV10-1	CASSSSGAGTGELFF	TGCGCCAGCAGTAGTTCGGGAGCGGGTACCGGGGAGCTGTTTTTT
TRBJ2-1	NA	19	TRBD1	TRBV28	CASSAAHAGGLAGRNEQFF	TGTGCCAGCAGTGCCGCCCATGCAGGGGGCTTAGCCGGGCGCAATGAGCAGTTCTTC
TRBJ1-2	few	12	NA	TRBV28	CASTGTKYGYTF	TGTGCCAGCACCGGGACTAAGTATGGCTACACCTTC
TRBJ1-4	once	15	NA	TRBV27	CASSLRRDRGEKLFF	TGTGCCAGCAGTTTACGGCGGGATAGGGGTGAAAAACTGTTTTTT
TRBJ1-1	NA	14	TRBD1	TRBV11-1	CASSFGQGIDEAFF	TGTGCCAGCAGCTTCGGACAGGGGATTGATGAAGCTTTCTTT
TRBJ1-1	few	15	NA	TRBV6-5	CASRRTGTMNTEAFF	TGTGCCAGCAGAAGAACCGGGACTATGAACACTGAAGCTTTCTTT
TRBJ2-1	NA	19	TRBD2	TRBV18	CASSHGTSGRASLNNEQFF	TGTGCCAGCTCACACGGGACTAGCGGGAGGGCCTCGCTGAACAATGAGCAGTTCTTC
TRBJ1-2	NA	13	NA	TRBV11-2	CASSLGLRDGYTF	TGTGCCAGCAGCTTAGGGTTGAGGGATGGCTACACCTTC
TRBJ1-1	NA	15	NA	TRBV25-1	CASSEYQGENTEAFF	TGTGCCAGCAGTGAATACCAGGGTGAGAACACTGAAGCTTTCTTT
TRBJ1-2	NA	14	NA	TRBV19	CASRLTGINYGYTF	TGTGCCAGTAGGCTGACGGGGATCAACTATGGCTACACCTTC
TRBJ2-5	NA	13	NA	TRBV7-2	CASSPSYQETQYF	TGTGCCAGCAGCCCCTCTTACCAAGAGACCCAGTACTTC
TRBJ2-7	NA	15	TRBD2	TRBV6-1	CASSEGGGSRYEQYF	TGTGCCAGCAGTGAAGGCGGCGGGAGTCGTTACGAGCAGTACTTC
TRBJ2-3	once	18	TRBD2	TRBV5-4	CASRPGLAGGFSTDTQYF	TGTGCCAGCAGACCTGGACTAGCGGGAGGATTCAGCACAGATACGCAGTATTTT
TRBJ2-5	NA	15	TRBD2	TRBV27	CASSLSRLAGETQYF	TGTGCCAGCAGTTTATCGAGACTAGCGGGAGAGACCCAGTACTTC
TRBJ2-3	NA	16	TRBD2	TRBV7-2	CASSPLVGGGTDTQYF	TGTGCCAGCAGCCCGCTTGTTGGGGGGGGCACAGATACGCAGTATTTT
TRBJ2-4	NA	14	NA	TRBV12-5	CASGPSQGSDIQYF	TGTGCTAGTGGTCCTTCACAGGGATCGGACATTCAGTACTTC
TRBJ2-1	NA	16	TRBD2	TRBV9	CASSVVPSGSIYEQFF	TGTGCCAGCAGCGTAGTCCCTAGCGGGAGTATATATGAGCAGTTCTTC
TRBJ1-2	NA	14	TRBD1	TRBV2	CASTLGQLNYGYTF	TGTGCCAGCACCTTGGGACAGCTTAACTATGGCTACACCTTC
TRBJ2-3	NA	15	NA	TRBV7-2	CASKVPGLYTDTQYF	TGTGCCAGCAAAGTGCCGGGACTGTACACAGATACGCAGTATTTT
TRBJ2-7	once	15	NA	TRBV5-8	CASSLLGDSSYEQYF	TGTGCCAGCAGCTTGCTGGGCGATAGCTCCTACGAGCAGTACTTC
TRBJ1-1	once	12	NA	TRBV28	CASSFLAQGTFF	TGTGCCAGCAGTTTTTTAGCACAGGGAACTTTCTTT
TRBJ2-3	once	15	TRBD1	TRBV19	CASSPRRQGTDTQYF	TGTGCCAGTAGCCCCCGAAGACAGGGGACAGATACGCAGTATTTT
TRBJ2-5	NA	14	TRBD1	TRBV7-2	CASSLNRGIETQYF	TGTGCCAGCAGCTTGAACAGGGGAATAGAGACCCAGTACTTC
TRBJ2-3	once	17	TRBD1	TRBV5-1	CASSLGGRGPAGDTQYF	TGCGCCAGCAGCTTGGGGGGCAGGGGGCCAGCAGGTGATACGCAGTATTTT
TRBJ1-1	NA	14	TRBD1	TRBV27	CASSLQGGYTEAFF	TGTGCCAGCAGTCTACAGGGGGGATATACTGAAGCTTTCTTT
TRBJ2-7	NA	15	TRBD1	TRBV10-3	CAIRGTAGGLGEQYF	TGTGCCATCAGAGGGACAGCAGGCGGGTTGGGCGAGCAGTACTTC
TRBJ2-3	NA	19	TRBD2	TRBV4-3	CASSQDGGGTSADTDTQYF	TGCGCCAGCAGCCAAGATGGGGGTGGGACTAGCGCAGACACAGATACGCAGTATTTT
TRBJ2-7	NA	14	NA	TRBV28	CASSLSGTHEEQYF	TGTGCCAGCAGTTTGTCCGGGACACACGAGGAGCAGTACTTC
TRBJ2-3	NA	13	NA	TRBV3-1/TRBV3-2	CASSRGRPDTQYF	TGTGCCAGCAGCCGCGGTCGCCCAGATACGCAGTATTTT
TRBJ2-1	NA	15	TRBD2	TRBV7-2	CASSPGTSGGNEQFF	TGTGCCAGCAGCCCAGGGACTAGCGGTGGGAATGAGCAGTTCTTC
TRBJ2-3	once	15	TRBD2	TRBV3-1/TRBV3-2	CASSQDSSGLGTQYF	TGTGCCAGCAGCCAAGATTCTAGCGGGTTAGGTACGCAGTATTTT
TRBJ1-2	NA	14	NA	TRBV6-5	CASRPGQANYGYTF	TGTGCCAGCAGGCCGGGACAAGCTAACTATGGCTACACCTTC
TRBJ2-1	NA	14	NA	TRBV27	CASSSLGAYNEQFF	TGTGCCAGCAGTTCTCTCGGGGCCTACAATGAGCAGTTCTTC
TRBJ2-7	NA	15	TRBD2	TRBV5-1	CASSSIPGTKHEQYF	TGCGCCAGCAGCAGCATTCCCGGGACTAAGCACGAGCAGTACTTC
TRBJ1-3	NA	14	NA	TRBV6-1	CASSEDPGGNTIYF	TGTGCCAGCAGTGAAGATCCGGGAGGAAACACCATATATTTT
TRBJ2-3	NA	19	TRBD2	TRBV19	CASSIGLAGGRGSTDTQYF	TGTGCCAGTAGTATAGGACTAGCGGGAGGGAGGGGTTCCACAGATACGCAGTATTTT